These T cell receptor beta chains were read from a single sample in a study of blood T cell repertoires in COVID-19. Method: immunoSEQ multiplex PCR; TCRdb's copy keeps in-frame clones and lacks some. The data contain around 170,000 clones, about four fifths of them singletons. Sequencing was carried out using peripheral blood. The receptors were gathered from a woman between 40 and 55 years old with acute or convalescent COVID-19. Both conserved end residues are part of each CDR3. Each record gives: J gene, clone size, D gene, V gene, CDR3 DNA, CDR3 protein. A D gene is named only where the DNA matches it firmly. Size is omitted from some rows. Given values are once, few, many or a class for expanded clones.

J: TRBJ2-7
size: once
D: -
V: TRBV12-5
DNA: TGTGCTAGTGTCCTACATCGGGGTTTATACGAGCAGTACTTC
CDR3: CASVLHRGLYEQYF

J: TRBJ2-7
size: -
D: -
V: TRBV2
DNA: TGTGCCAGCAGACCCGAACTGAGCTCCTACGAGCAGTACTTC
CDR3: CASRPELSSYEQYF

J: TRBJ2-5
size: once
D: TRBD1
V: TRBV2
DNA: TGTGCCAGCAGCTGGGACAGGGAAGGGGAGACCCAGTACTTC
CDR3: CASSWDREGETQYF

J: TRBJ2-7
size: -
D: TRBD1
V: TRBV7-9
DNA: TGTGCCAGCAGCCACCGGCTAGGGGGCATCTCCTACGAGCAGTACTTC
CDR3: CASSHRLGGISYEQYF

J: TRBJ1-1
size: -
D: -
V: TRBV6-6
DNA: TGTGCCAGCAGGTGGACAGCGAACACTGAAGCTTTCTTT
CDR3: CASRWTANTEAFF

J: TRBJ1-5
size: -
D: -
V: TRBV29-1
DNA: TGCAGCGTTGACCTGGGAGGAAATCAGCCCCAGCATTTT
CDR3: CSVDLGGNQPQHF

J: TRBJ2-5
size: -
D: -
V: TRBV3-1/TRBV3-2
DNA: TGTGCCAGCACCAAGCTAGGTTCCGGGGAAGAGACCCAGTACTTC
CDR3: CASTKLGSGEETQYF

J: TRBJ2-1
size: -
D: -
V: TRBV2
DNA: TGTGCCAGCACAACGGGGGAGTTGAATGAGCAGTTCTTC
CDR3: CASTTGELNEQFF

J: TRBJ2-1
size: -
D: -
V: TRBV10-1
DNA: TGCGCCAGCAGTCCGGGCGGGATAGGTGACAATGAGCAGTTCTTC
CDR3: CASSPGGIGDNEQFF

J: TRBJ1-2
size: -
D: -
V: TRBV27
DNA: TGTGCCAGCAGTTTTGGCCAGGGTTATGGCTACACCTTC
CDR3: CASSFGQGYGYTF

J: TRBJ2-1
size: -
D: TRBD2
V: TRBV28
DNA: TGTGCCAGCATTGCAGCGGGGGCCTACAATGAGCAGTTCTTC
CDR3: CASIAAGAYNEQFF

J: TRBJ1-5
size: -
D: TRBD1
V: TRBV5-1
DNA: TGCGCCAGCAGCTTGTCAGGGGGCGTGCAGCCCCAGCATTTT
CDR3: CASSLSGGVQPQHF

J: TRBJ2-7
size: -
D: -
V: TRBV9
DNA: TGTGCCAGCAGGGGCAGTTCGACCGAGCAGTACTTC
CDR3: CASRGSSTEQYF

J: TRBJ2-5
size: -
D: -
V: TRBV18
DNA: TGTGCCAGCTCACCACCGTTGCTGCGAGAGACCCAGTACTTC
CDR3: CASSPPLLRETQYF

J: TRBJ2-5
size: few
D: -
V: TRBV5-1
DNA: TGCGCCAGCAGCCCTGGACAGATTCAAGAGACCCAGTACTTC
CDR3: CASSPGQIQETQYF

J: TRBJ2-1
size: once
D: -
V: TRBV7-9
DNA: TGTGCCGGACAAGATTACAATGAGCAGTTCTTC
CDR3: CAGQDYNEQFF

J: TRBJ1-1
size: -
D: -
V: TRBV7-3
DNA: TGTGCCAGCAGCTACCAGTTGAACACTGAAGCTTTCTTT
CDR3: CASSYQLNTEAFF

J: TRBJ1-5
size: -
D: -
V: TRBV9
DNA: TGTGCCAGCAGCTTATCCGGGATCCGCAATCAGCCCCAGCATTTT
CDR3: CASSLSGIRNQPQHF

J: TRBJ2-7
size: -
D: -
V: TRBV5-4
DNA: TGTGCCAGCAGCTTAGGAGGAAACGGCTACGAGCAGTACTTC
CDR3: CASSLGGNGYEQYF

J: TRBJ1-5
size: -
D: TRBD1
V: TRBV30
DNA: TGTGCCTGGAGGAGACAGGGAGATAGCAATCAGCCCCAGCATTTT
CDR3: CAWRRQGDSNQPQHF

J: TRBJ2-1
size: -
D: -
V: TRBV27
DNA: TGTGCCAGCAGTTTAATCCGGGACTTCAATGAGCAGTTCTTC
CDR3: CASSLIRDFNEQFF

J: TRBJ2-1
size: -
D: -
V: TRBV5-4
DNA: TGTGCCAGCACCTTCGGAACAGGCTCCTACAATGAGCAGTTCTTC
CDR3: CASTFGTGSYNEQFF

J: TRBJ2-1
size: -
D: -
V: TRBV19
DNA: TGTGCCAGTAGGGATAGCGGTTCCTACAATGAGCAGTTCTTC
CDR3: CASRDSGSYNEQFF

J: TRBJ1-5
size: few
D: -
V: TRBV24-1
DNA: TGTGCCACCAGTGATTTCGGCGGAAGTCAGCCCCAGCATTTT
CDR3: CATSDFGGSQPQHF

J: TRBJ2-3
size: -
D: TRBD1
V: TRBV5-1
DNA: TGCGCCAGCAGCTCCCTTCCAGGGACAGGGATCGATACGCAGTATTTT
CDR3: CASSSLPGTGIDTQYF

J: TRBJ2-5
size: few
D: TRBD1
V: TRBV9
DNA: TGTGCCAGCAGCGTAAGACAGGGGAGGGAGACCCAGTACTTC
CDR3: CASSVRQGRETQYF

J: TRBJ2-7
size: -
D: -
V: TRBV7-2
DNA: TGTGCCAGCAGCTTAGTCGGACAAGCCTACGAGCAGTACTTC
CDR3: CASSLVGQAYEQYF

J: TRBJ2-2
size: -
D: -
V: TRBV7-8
DNA: TGTGCCAGCAGCTTATTGGGGCCCGGGGAGCTGTTTTTT
CDR3: CASSLLGPGELFF

J: TRBJ2-6
size: -
D: -
V: TRBV10-3
DNA: TGTGCCATCAGTGAGTCCCCAGTCCCGCGGAGCTCTGGGGCCAACGTCCTGACTTTC
CDR3: CAISESPVPRSSGANVLTF

J: TRBJ1-2
size: few
D: -
V: TRBV30
DNA: TGTGCCTGGGTCACAGGCGAGAACTATGGCTACACCTTC
CDR3: CAWVTGENYGYTF

J: TRBJ2-2
size: -
D: TRBD2
V: TRBV2
DNA: TGTGCCAGCAGTGAAGTTAATCTACTAGCGGCGAACACCGGGGAGCTGTTTTTT
CDR3: CASSEVNLLAANTGELFF

J: TRBJ1-1
size: -
D: -
V: TRBV11-3
DNA: TGTGCCAGCAGCTTGCATATAGCGGCCGAAGCTTTCTTT
CDR3: CASSLHIAAEAFF

J: TRBJ2-5
size: -
D: -
V: TRBV27
DNA: TGTGCCAGCAGTTTTGGCACACAAGAGACCCAGTACTTC
CDR3: CASSFGTQETQYF

J: TRBJ1-1
size: -
D: TRBD1
V: TRBV11-3
DNA: TGTGCCAGCAGCCCGGGGACAGGTAACACTGAAGCTTTCTTT
CDR3: CASSPGTGNTEAFF

J: TRBJ2-2
size: few
D: TRBD1
V: TRBV24-1
DNA: TGTGCCACCAGGTCGGGACAGGGGGCTGGCGGGGAGCTGTTTTTT
CDR3: CATRSGQGAGGELFF

J: TRBJ2-5
size: -
D: TRBD1
V: TRBV4-2
DNA: TGTGCCAGCAGCCAAGAACCTATGCCCGTGGGACAGGGAGAGACCCAGTACTTC
CDR3: CASSQEPMPVGQGETQYF

J: TRBJ1-6
size: -
D: TRBD1
V: TRBV5-1
DNA: TGCGCCAGCAGCACCCGGACAGGGGTTTCACCCCTCCACTTT
CDR3: CASSTRTGVSPLHF

J: TRBJ2-1
size: once
D: -
V: TRBV5-1
DNA: TGCGCCAGCAGCTTGGAGCTTTTCAATGAGCAGTTCTTC
CDR3: CASSLELFNEQFF

J: TRBJ2-3
size: -
D: -
V: TRBV6-5
DNA: TGTGCCAGCCCTGGGCCCTGGATTTCAGATACGCAGTATTTT
CDR3: CASPGPWISDTQYF

J: TRBJ2-1
size: -
D: TRBD2
V: TRBV6-5
DNA: TGTGCCAGCAGTTACGGGGTAGCGGGGACTAATGAGCAGTTCTTC
CDR3: CASSYGVAGTNEQFF

J: TRBJ1-1
size: -
D: TRBD1
V: TRBV28
DNA: TGTGCCAGCAGTTTCTTAACAGGGGGAGGCCTAAAGACTGAAGCTTTCTTT
CDR3: CASSFLTGGGLKTEAFF

J: TRBJ2-3
size: -
D: TRBD2
V: TRBV19
DNA: TGTGCCAGTAGTACTAGCGGGAGGGGCACAGATACGCAGTATTTT
CDR3: CASSTSGRGTDTQYF

J: TRBJ2-7
size: -
D: TRBD2
V: TRBV2
DNA: TGTGCCAGCAGTGAAATAGCGGGGAGCTCCTACGAGCAGTACTTC
CDR3: CASSEIAGSSYEQYF

J: TRBJ1-3
size: -
D: -
V: TRBV11-2
DNA: TGTGCCAGCAGCCCGCGGGGATACTCTATCTCTGGAAACACCATATATTTT
CDR3: CASSPRGYSISGNTIYF

J: TRBJ2-1
size: -
D: TRBD2
V: TRBV10-3
DNA: TGTGCCATCAGTGATTTTAGGACTAGCGGGGGCATCGAGCAGTTCTTC
CDR3: CAISDFRTSGGIEQFF

J: TRBJ1-2
size: -
D: -
V: TRBV7-9
DNA: TGTGCCAGCAGCCCCATGACCCCACTGATGGGCGGCTACACCTTC
CDR3: CASSPMTPLMGGYTF

J: TRBJ2-2
size: -
D: -
V: TRBV7-9
DNA: TGTGCCAGCAGCTTAGCGGGAGCCTCGATCACCGGGGAGCTGTTTTTT
CDR3: CASSLAGASITGELFF